A selection of T cell receptor beta chains follows, all from one sample in a study of cytomegalovirus exposure and HLA in healthy donors. Libraries were prepared by immunoSEQ multiplex PCR; TCRdb keeps only in-frame clonotypes and omits some of them. Of about 190,000 clones detected, 65% to 75% appear once; the ten largest clones hold more than 4.5%. The sequenced sample was PBMCs. These receptors were taken from a man aged 25 to 45 in good health and CMV-seropositive. The CDR3 runs from the conserved cysteine through the conserved F or W. Fields, in order: D gene, J gene, V gene, clone size, CDR3 protein, CDR3 DNA. A D gene is named only where the DNA matches it firmly. Not every row has a clone size; where given, it reads once, few, many or a size class.

d_call: .
j_call: TRBJ2-3
v_call: TRBV2
clone_size: .
cdr3_aa: CAIPRDSSTDTQYF
cdr3_nt: TGTGCCATCCCGAGGGACTCTAGCACAGATACGCAGTATTTT

d_call: .
j_call: TRBJ2-7
v_call: TRBV28
clone_size: .
cdr3_aa: CASSPGPPRYYF
cdr3_nt: TGTGCCAGCAGTCCAGGGCCTCCGAGGTACTACTTC

d_call: .
j_call: TRBJ2-7
v_call: TRBV5-5
clone_size: .
cdr3_aa: CASSLEELNYEQYF
cdr3_nt: TGTGCCAGCAGCTTAGAGGAGCTGAACTACGAGCAGTACTTC

d_call: TRBD1
j_call: TRBJ1-1
v_call: TRBV30
clone_size: .
cdr3_aa: CAWRYDRAEAFF
cdr3_nt: TGTGCCTGGAGATATGACAGGGCTGAAGCTTTCTTT

d_call: .
j_call: TRBJ2-7
v_call: TRBV5-8
clone_size: few
cdr3_aa: CASSLGGNRNEQYF
cdr3_nt: TGTGCCAGCAGCTTGGGAGGGAACCGAAACGAGCAGTACTTC

d_call: .
j_call: TRBJ1-3
v_call: TRBV5-8
clone_size: once
cdr3_aa: CASSLEAGKNTIYF
cdr3_nt: TGTGCCAGCAGCTTGGAAGCCGGGAAAAACACCATATATTTT

d_call: TRBD1
j_call: TRBJ1-4
v_call: TRBV19
clone_size: .
cdr3_aa: CASSIGGQGNEKLFF
cdr3_nt: TGTGCCAGTAGTATAGGTGGACAGGGGAATGAAAAACTGTTTTTT

d_call: .
j_call: TRBJ2-3
v_call: TRBV10-2
clone_size: few
cdr3_aa: CASSESRQGWADTQYF
cdr3_nt: TGCGCCAGCAGTGAGTCGCGGCAGGGATGGGCAGATACGCAGTATTTT

d_call: .
j_call: TRBJ1-3
v_call: TRBV4-3
clone_size: few
cdr3_aa: CASRAVLSGNTIYF
cdr3_nt: TGCGCCAGCAGGGCAGTCCTCTCTGGAAACACCATATATTTT

d_call: .
j_call: TRBJ2-2
v_call: TRBV5-4
clone_size: .
cdr3_aa: CASSPRGPPNGELFF
cdr3_nt: TGTGCCAGCAGCCCCAGGGGTCCTCCTAACGGGGAGCTGTTTTTT

d_call: .
j_call: TRBJ2-5
v_call: TRBV6-5
clone_size: .
cdr3_aa: CASSYGGQETQYF
cdr3_nt: TGTGCCAGCAGTTACGGAGGTCAAGAGACCCAGTACTTC

d_call: TRBD1
j_call: TRBJ2-7
v_call: TRBV7-9
clone_size: .
cdr3_aa: CASSHRTGDYGQYF
cdr3_nt: TGTGCCAGCAGTCACAGGACAGGGGACTACGGGCAGTACTTC

d_call: TRBD2
j_call: TRBJ2-5
v_call: TRBV18
clone_size: .
cdr3_aa: CASSPGPGGQETQYF
cdr3_nt: TGTGCCAGCTCACCTGGGCCGGGGGGCCAAGAGACCCAGTACTTC

d_call: TRBD1
j_call: TRBJ1-1
v_call: TRBV29-1
clone_size: .
cdr3_aa: CSVLPGGNEAFF
cdr3_nt: TGCAGCGTCTTGCCAGGGGGCAATGAAGCTTTCTTT

d_call: .
j_call: TRBJ1-6
v_call: TRBV28
clone_size: few
cdr3_aa: CATAAGRINSPLHF
cdr3_nt: TGTGCCACCGCCGCGGGACGTATTAATTCACCCCTCCACTTT

d_call: TRBD1
j_call: TRBJ2-7
v_call: TRBV14
clone_size: .
cdr3_aa: CASSQEGGDRSYEQYF
cdr3_nt: TGTGCCAGCAGCCAAGAGGGTGGGGACAGATCCTACGAGCAGTACTTC

d_call: TRBD1
j_call: TRBJ2-7
v_call: TRBV11-2
clone_size: few
cdr3_aa: CASSSPGQGPSYEQYF
cdr3_nt: TGTGCCAGCAGCTCCCCTGGACAGGGGCCCTCCTACGAGCAGTACTTC

d_call: .
j_call: TRBJ2-5
v_call: TRBV15
clone_size: .
cdr3_aa: CATSRPEETQYF
cdr3_nt: TGTGCCACCAGCAGACCTGAAGAGACCCAGTACTTC

d_call: TRBD2
j_call: TRBJ2-1
v_call: TRBV11-2
clone_size: .
cdr3_aa: CASSLRLAAPSNEQFF
cdr3_nt: TGTGCCAGCAGCCTCAGACTAGCGGCCCCGTCAAATGAGCAGTTCTTC

d_call: .
j_call: TRBJ1-5
v_call: TRBV7-9
clone_size: .
cdr3_aa: CASSGQEGQPQHF
cdr3_nt: TGTGCCAGCAGCGGGCAGGAAGGTCAGCCCCAGCATTTT

d_call: .
j_call: TRBJ2-7
v_call: TRBV4-3
clone_size: .
cdr3_aa: CASSQEDGQPYEQYF
cdr3_nt: TGCGCCAGCAGCCAAGAGGATGGGCAGCCATACGAGCAGTACTTC

d_call: .
j_call: TRBJ2-1
v_call: TRBV6-1
clone_size: .
cdr3_aa: CASTRRGDEQFF
cdr3_nt: TGTGCCAGCACCCGAAGGGGCGATGAGCAGTTCTTC

d_call: .
j_call: TRBJ1-2
v_call: TRBV27
clone_size: .
cdr3_aa: CASKTRAQGGSGNYGYTF
cdr3_nt: TGTGCCAGCAAAACCAGAGCACAGGGTGGTTCTGGTAACTATGGCTACACCTTC

d_call: .
j_call: TRBJ2-7
v_call: TRBV27
clone_size: .
cdr3_aa: CASSLSGQGPYEQYF
cdr3_nt: TGTGCCAGCAGTTTATCGGGGCAGGGCCCCTACGAGCAGTACTTC

d_call: TRBD1
j_call: TRBJ1-5
v_call: TRBV28
clone_size: .
cdr3_aa: CASDRGRGQPQHF
cdr3_nt: TGTGCCAGCGACAGGGGGCGCGGTCAGCCCCAGCATTTT

d_call: TRBD1
j_call: TRBJ2-1
v_call: TRBV29-1
clone_size: .
cdr3_aa: CSAEPGQGINEQFF
cdr3_nt: TGCAGCGCGGAACCGGGACAGGGCATCAATGAGCAGTTCTTC

d_call: TRBD1
j_call: TRBJ2-2
v_call: TRBV19
clone_size: .
cdr3_aa: CASSISGGGGAGELFF
cdr3_nt: TGTGCCAGTAGTATCTCAGGGGGCGGTGGTGCCGGGGAGCTGTTTTTT

d_call: TRBD2
j_call: TRBJ2-1
v_call: TRBV5-4
clone_size: .
cdr3_aa: CASSLPAGTYNEQFF
cdr3_nt: TGTGCCAGCAGCCTCCCAGCGGGAACTTACAATGAGCAGTTCTTC

d_call: .
j_call: TRBJ1-3
v_call: TRBV9
clone_size: .
cdr3_aa: CASSVGGGLGDTIYF
cdr3_nt: TGTGCCAGCAGCGTAGGCGGGGGCCTCGGGGACACCATATATTTT

d_call: .
j_call: TRBJ1-6
v_call: TRBV4-2
clone_size: .
cdr3_aa: CASSQPQGNSPLHF
cdr3_nt: TGTGCCAGCAGCCAACCTCAGGGGAATTCACCCCTCCACTTT

d_call: TRBD2
j_call: TRBJ2-7
v_call: TRBV6-4
clone_size: .
cdr3_aa: CASSTGTSGSYEQYF
cdr3_nt: TGTGCCAGCAGTACCGGGACTAGCGGGAGCTACGAGCAGTACTTC

d_call: .
j_call: TRBJ1-2
v_call: TRBV19
clone_size: .
cdr3_aa: CASSPGQTSRGTF
cdr3_nt: TGTGCCAGTAGTCCCGGACAGACCTCGAGGGGCACCTTC

d_call: .
j_call: TRBJ2-4
v_call: TRBV10-3
clone_size: .
cdr3_aa: CAISTQEGGGNIQYF
cdr3_nt: TGTGCCATCAGTACGCAGGAGGGCGGCGGAAACATTCAGTACTTC

d_call: .
j_call: TRBJ2-7
v_call: TRBV7-2
clone_size: .
cdr3_aa: CASSNPSREQYF
cdr3_nt: TGTGCCAGCAGTAACCCCTCCCGGGAGCAGTACTTC

d_call: .
j_call: TRBJ2-7
v_call: TRBV7-2
clone_size: .
cdr3_aa: CASSQETTRRPYEQYF
cdr3_nt: TGTGCCAGCAGCCAAGAGACTACTAGACGCCCCTACGAGCAGTACTTC

d_call: .
j_call: TRBJ1-1
v_call: TRBV7-9
clone_size: .
cdr3_aa: CASSSTEAFF
cdr3_nt: TGTGCCAGCAGCTCGACTGAAGCTTTCTTT

d_call: .
j_call: TRBJ1-1
v_call: TRBV5-1
clone_size: .
cdr3_aa: CASSADSWNTEAFF
cdr3_nt: TGCGCCAGCAGCGCGGACAGCTGGAACACTGAAGCTTTCTTT

d_call: .
j_call: TRBJ1-2
v_call: TRBV4-1
clone_size: few
cdr3_aa: CASSHLLRGRLDGYTF
cdr3_nt: TGCGCCAGCAGCCACCTCCTTCGGGGGAGGTTGGATGGCTACACCTTC

d_call: .
j_call: TRBJ1-6
v_call: TRBV5-6
clone_size: once
cdr3_aa: CASSLKFEGSPLHF
cdr3_nt: TGTGCCAGCAGCTTGAAATTCGAGGGTTCACCCCTCCACTTT

d_call: TRBD1
j_call: TRBJ1-1
v_call: TRBV15
clone_size: .
cdr3_aa: CATSTNRGETEAFF
cdr3_nt: TGTGCCACCAGCACCAACAGGGGGGAGACTGAAGCTTTCTTT

d_call: TRBD2
j_call: TRBJ2-5
v_call: TRBV5-1
clone_size: .
cdr3_aa: CASSSLAGGPETQYF
cdr3_nt: TGCGCCAGCAGCTCTTTAGCGGGGGGGCCGGAGACCCAGTACTTC

d_call: .
j_call: TRBJ2-5
v_call: TRBV10-3
clone_size: .
cdr3_aa: CAISESMSSDPGGETQYF
cdr3_nt: TGTGCCATCAGTGAGTCAATGTCGTCCGACCCCGGGGGAGAGACCCAGTACTTC

d_call: TRBD1
j_call: TRBJ1-3
v_call: TRBV30
clone_size: .
cdr3_aa: CAWSRGQAADTIYF
cdr3_nt: TGTGCCTGGAGCCGGGGACAGGCCGCCGACACCATATATTTT

d_call: .
j_call: TRBJ2-1
v_call: TRBV7-3
clone_size: once
cdr3_aa: CASSFSGASYNEQFF
cdr3_nt: TGTGCCAGCAGTTTTAGCGGAGCCTCCTACAATGAGCAGTTCTTC

d_call: TRBD1
j_call: TRBJ1-2
v_call: TRBV11-2
clone_size: .
cdr3_aa: CASSLHRGPYGYTF
cdr3_nt: TGTGCCAGCAGCTTACACAGGGGGCCCTATGGCTACACCTTC

d_call: .
j_call: TRBJ2-3
v_call: TRBV7-2
clone_size: once
cdr3_aa: CASSLALPDTQYF
cdr3_nt: TGTGCCAGCAGCTTAGCCCTCCCAGATACGCAGTATTTT

d_call: TRBD2
j_call: TRBJ2-3
v_call: TRBV29-1
clone_size: .
cdr3_aa: CSVEGGSGVLYTQYF
cdr3_nt: TGCAGCGTTGAAGGGGGTAGCGGGGTCCTTTATACGCAGTATTTT

d_call: TRBD1
j_call: TRBJ2-2
v_call: TRBV6-6
clone_size: .
cdr3_aa: CASSGTGGDTGELFF
cdr3_nt: TGTGCCAGCAGTGGTACAGGGGGCGACACCGGGGAGCTGTTTTTT

d_call: TRBD1
j_call: TRBJ2-7
v_call: TRBV6-5
clone_size: .
cdr3_aa: CASRHGTGLSYEQYF
cdr3_nt: TGTGCCAGCAGACACGGGACAGGTCTATCCTACGAGCAGTACTTC

d_call: .
j_call: TRBJ2-3
v_call: TRBV5-1
clone_size: .
cdr3_aa: CASSLDRTVTDTQYF
cdr3_nt: TGCGCCAGCAGCTTGGACCGGACAGTCACAGATACGCAGTATTTT

d_call: .
j_call: TRBJ1-1
v_call: TRBV7-3
clone_size: .
cdr3_aa: CASSPQAGHTEAFF
cdr3_nt: TGTGCCAGCAGCCCCCAGGCCGGCCACACTGAAGCTTTCTTT

d_call: .
j_call: TRBJ1-1
v_call: TRBV7-3
clone_size: .
cdr3_aa: CASSALQGRVTEAFF
cdr3_nt: TGTGCCAGCAGCGCGCTCCAGGGGAGGGTCACTGAAGCTTTCTTT

d_call: TRBD1
j_call: TRBJ2-3
v_call: TRBV2
clone_size: .
cdr3_aa: CASKGKDRDNTDTQYF
cdr3_nt: TGTGCCAGCAAAGGAAAGGACAGGGACAACACAGATACGCAGTATTTT

d_call: .
j_call: TRBJ2-1
v_call: TRBV6-5
clone_size: .
cdr3_aa: CASSYGGLNEQFF
cdr3_nt: TGTGCCAGCAGTTACGGGGGCCTGAATGAGCAGTTCTTC